Given below is one T cell receptor beta chain in context. Germline V gene lookup returns CDR1 KGHSH and CDR2 LQKENI. This CDR3 comprises 16 residues. J lost 8 bases, V lost 2 bases, and 11 bases had no gene match. Measured with immunoSEQ multiplex PCR; TCRdb has only the in-frame clones, and not every one. The sample includes some 120,000 clones, roughly nine tenths of them seen just once. This specimen belongs to a study of cytomegalovirus exposure and HLA in healthy donors. The overall study: The approximately 120 validation repertoires used the same platform as the roughly 620 first-cohort repertoires, a later analysis reported.

The genes are TRBV18 and TRBJ2-1, with TRBD2 matching 8 bases. Sequencing input: PBMCs. The clonotype was recovered from a woman aged 18-29 years in good health and CMV-seronegative. For the CDR3, the DNA is TGTGCCAGCTCACCATCTACGGGAGGGCCGGGGCATGAGCAGTTCTTC. Translated: CASSPSTGGPGHEQFF.